The rows below give T cell receptor beta chains drawn from one sample of a study of response to subunit inactivated influenza vaccine. MiXCR, applied by TCRdb to the RT-PCR reads, yields one record per CDR3 protein. Here the sample spans about 700,000 distinct CDR3 sequences, less than 15% being singletons. The sequencing here drew on PBMCs from blood, taken 14 to 15 days before vaccination. These receptors were obtained from a man aged 50 to 59 who received an inactivated influenza vaccine. The CDR3 runs from the conserved cysteine through the conserved F or W. D genes are given only for firm matches. Not all rows give a size; the values are once, few, many and, for expanded clones, a class.

d_call	cdr3_length	v_call	j_call	clone_size	cdr3_aa	cdr3_nt
TRBD1	15	TRBV28	TRBJ2-7	few	CASTIRGTGNLEQYF	TGTGCCAGCACCATTCGGGGGACAGGGAACCTCGAGCAGTACTTC
TRBD1	14	TRBV28	TRBJ1-2	few	CASSSGTGIGGYTF	TGTGCCAGCAGTTCCGGGACAGGGATCGGTGGCTACACCTTC
.	12	TRBV29-1	TRBJ2-5	.	CSVDGLEGTQYF	TGCAGCGTTGATGGGCTAGAGGGGACCCAGTACTTC
.	19	TRBV11-2	TRBJ2-3	few	CASSLDWASSTTNTDTQYF	TGTGCCAGCAGCTTAGATTGGGCGTCTAGCACCACTAACACAGATACGCAGTATTTT
.	16	TRBV30	TRBJ2-1	few	CAWSLGGTSSYNEQFF	TGTGCCTGGAGCCTCGGGGGTACTAGCTCCTACAATGAGCAGTTCTTC
.	15	TRBV5-1	TRBJ1-5	many	CASSPQGIGGQPQHF	TGCGCCAGCAGCCCGCAGGGAATCGGAGGGCAGCCCCAGCATTTT
TRBD2	18	TRBV20-1	TRBJ2-1	few	CSARDPRGGGAPGNEQFF	TGCAGTGCTAGAGATCCTCGGGGCGGGGGGGCCCCAGGAAATGAGCAGTTCTTC
.	15	TRBV27	TRBJ2-1	.	CASRPRAIDHNEQFF	TGTGCCAGCAGACCGAGGGCTATCGACCACAATGAGCAGTTCTTC
TRBD1	13	TRBV20-1	TRBJ2-2	.	CGARKGQTGELFF	TGCGGTGCTAGAAAGGGACAGACCGGGGAGCTGTTTTTT
.	14	TRBV6-1	TRBJ2-3	.	CASSGGTSTDTQYF	TGTGCCAGCAGTGGCGGGACTAGCACAGATACGCAGTATTTT
TRBD1	15	TRBV11-2	TRBJ2-7	.	CASSLLSGGAYEQYF	TGTGCCAGCAGCTTACTCTCAGGGGGCGCGTACGAGCAGTACTTC
TRBD1	14	TRBV10-3	TRBJ2-5	.	CATTNGQGKETQYF	TGTGCCACAACCAATGGACAGGGTAAAGAGACCCAGTACTTC
TRBD2	15	TRBV11-2	TRBJ2-5	.	CASSPTSGSFETQYF	TGTGCCAGCAGCCCTACTAGCGGGAGCTTTGAGACCCAGTACTTC
TRBD1	18	TRBV10-3	TRBJ1-2	few	CAISDLRDRGSPNYGYTF	TGTGCCATCAGTGATCTCCGGGACAGGGGGTCCCCTAACTATGGCTACACCTTC
.	13	TRBV10-2	TRBJ1-6	.	CASKTGMESPLHF	TGCGCCAGCAAGACAGGCATGGAATCACCCCTCCACTTT
.	15	TRBV12-3/TRBV12-4	TRBJ2-7	.	CASSLVEGISGEQYF	TGTGCCAGCAGTTTAGTTGAGGGAATATCGGGCGAGCAGTACTTC
.	16	TRBV7-2	TRBJ2-2	.	CASSLWARGGNGELFF	TGTGCCAGCAGCTTATGGGCGAGGGGCGGGAACGGGGAGCTGTTTTTT
.	14	TRBV12-3/TRBV12-4	TRBJ1-1	many	CASSRGQMNTEAFF	TGTGCCAGCAGTCGTGGACAGATGAACACTGAAGCTTTCTTT
TRBD1	12	TRBV29-1	TRBJ1-1	.	CSVEGQTTEAFF	TGCAGCGTTGAGGGACAGACCACTGAAGCTTTCTTT
TRBD1	15	TRBV4-2	TRBJ1-4	few	CASSHGGQINEKLFF	TGTGCCAGCAGCCATGGGGGACAGATTAATGAAAAACTGTTTTTT
.	16	TRBV28	TRBJ2-3	.	CASSPLAEVGTDTQYF	TGTGCCAGCAGCCCCTTAGCGGAGGTGGGCACAGATACGCAGTATTTT
.	14	TRBV3-1	TRBJ2-1	.	CASSPLVESNEQFF	TGTGCCAGCAGCCCCCTAGTCGAGTCCAATGAGCAGTTCTTC
.	15	TRBV9	TRBJ1-1	.	CASSVVRKDHTEAFF	TGTGCCAGCAGCGTAGTTCGGAAAGACCACACTGAAGCTTTCTTT
.	14	TRBV20-1	TRBJ2-7	few	CSARVENRLHEQYF	TGCAGTGCTAGAGTTGAGAACAGGCTCCACGAGCAGTACTTC
.	14	TRBV19	TRBJ1-2	.	CASSSAPSNYGYTF	TGTGCCAGTAGTAGCGCCCCCTCTAACTATGGCTACACCTTC
TRBD1	16	TRBV6-1	TRBJ2-1	.	CASSATGQALPRKQFF	TGTGCCAGCAGTGCAACGGGACAGGCCTTACCGCGGAAGCAGTTCTTC
TRBD2	18	TRBV11-1	TRBJ2-3	few	CASSLTSGSRWGTDTQYF	TGTGCCAGCAGCTTAACTAGCGGGAGTCGATGGGGGACAGATACGCAGTATTTT
TRBD2	16	TRBV7-2	TRBJ2-7	.	CASSLAGTSGIYEQYF	TGTGCCAGCAGCTTAGCCGGGACTAGCGGGATCTACGAGCAGTACTTC
.	13	TRBV6-5	TRBJ2-1	few	CASSYRQYNEQFF	TGTGCCAGCAGTTACCGACAGTACAATGAGCAGTTCTTC
TRBD2	17	TRBV5-6	TRBJ2-3	few	CASSKTGGPAGTDTQYF	TGTGCCAGCAGTAAAACGGGAGGGCCTGCTGGCACAGATACGCAGTATTTT
TRBD1	16	TRBV10-1	TRBJ2-3	.	CASSRTGQSGTDTQYF	TGCGCCAGCAGCAGGACAGGTCAAAGTGGCACAGATACGCAGTATTTT
.	12	TRBV21-1	TRBJ2-7	.	CASSKIVGEQYF	TGTGCCAGCAGCAAAATAGTGGGGGAGCAGTACTTC
.	13	TRBV6-5	TRBJ2-7	few	CASSWTVTYEQYF	TGTGCCAGCAGTTGGACCGTCACCTACGAGCAGTACTTC
.	16	TRBV6-1	TRBJ2-7	few	CASSEFVFGLNYEQYF	TGTGCCAGCAGTGAATTTGTGTTTGGCCTAAACTACGAGCAGTACTTC
TRBD2	21	TRBV28	TRBJ2-3	many	CASSSPLGLMIAGPSTDTQYF	TGTGCCAGCAGTTCCCCCCTCGGTCTTATGATAGCGGGGCCGAGCACAGATACGCAGTATTTT
.	15	TRBV3-1	TRBJ1-1	few	CASNRMGGLNTEAFF	TGTGCCAGCAACCGAATGGGGGGGTTGAACACTGAAGCTTTCTTT
TRBD1	15	TRBV12-3/TRBV12-4	TRBJ2-1	.	CASRLRQGLGYEQFF	TGTGCCAGCAGACTGCGACAGGGGCTGGGCTATGAGCAGTTCTTC
.	13	TRBV2	TRBJ2-1	.	CASSPRVYNEQFF	TGTGCCAGCAGCCCTAGGGTATACAATGAGCAGTTCTTC
.	14	TRBV28	TRBJ2-6	.	CASSTGNGANVLTF	TGTGCCAGCAGTACAGGGAATGGGGCCAACGTCCTGACTTTC
.	14	TRBV29-1	TRBJ2-6	few	CSARDLDGANVLTF	TGCAGCGCCCGGGACCTGGATGGGGCCAACGTCCTGACTTTC
.	14	TRBV20-1	TRBJ1-6	few	CSATRRGGHSPLHF	TGCAGTGCGACAAGACGGGGGGGTCATTCACCCCTCCACTTT
.	13	TRBV11-2	TRBJ1-3	few	CASRDSSGNTIYF	TGTGCCAGCAGAGATAGCTCTGGAAACACCATATATTTT
.	16	TRBV6-2/TRBV6-3	TRBJ2-7	few	CASNKEAGGHFYEQYF	TGTGCCAGCAATAAAGAGGCCGGCGGACACTTCTACGAGCAGTACTTC
.	15	TRBV7-2	TRBJ2-2	few	CASSLVGAGSGELFF	TGTGCCAGCAGCCTTGTGGGGGCCGGGTCCGGGGAGCTGTTTTTT
.	14	TRBV4-3	TRBJ1-1	.	CASSQEARHTEAFF	TGCGCCAGCAGCCAAGAGGCCAGACACACTGAAGCTTTCTTT
.	13	TRBV10-3	TRBJ1-4	few	CAIGPGGREKLFF	TGTGCCATCGGCCCCGGGGGTCGGGAAAAACTGTTTTTT
.	13	TRBV20-1	TRBJ2-2	few	CSAQRSNTGELFF	TGCAGTGCTCAGCGTTCGAACACCGGGGAGCTGTTTTTT
TRBD1	20	TRBV7-8	TRBJ2-5	.	CASSSRLPRTGVGSQETQYF	TGTGCCAGCAGCTCGCGCCTCCCTAGGACAGGGGTCGGTAGCCAAGAGACCCAGTACTTC
.	14	TRBV5-1	TRBJ2-1	.	CASSAKTPYNEQFF	TGCGCCAGCAGCGCTAAGACTCCCTACAATGAGCAGTTCTTC
.	12	TRBV7-9	TRBJ2-1	.	CASSPIDNEQFF	TGTGCCAGCAGCCCTATCGACAATGAGCAGTTCTTC
.	16	TRBV20-1	TRBJ2-1	.	CSASGLPGLSYNEQFF	TGCAGTGCTAGTGGGCTACCCGGGCTATCTTACAATGAGCAGTTCTTC
.	13	TRBV12-3/TRBV12-4	TRBJ1-4	many	CASSLRQNEKLFF	TGTGCCAGCAGTTTAAGACAGAACGAAAAACTGTTTTTT
TRBD1	18	TRBV2	TRBJ2-3	.	CAFCRGQGAGTGTDTQYF	TGTGCCTTCTGCCGGGGACAGGGGGCGGGAACCGGCACAGATACGCAGTATTTT
TRBD2	17	TRBV7-2	TRBJ2-7	.	CASSWPGGGRAPYEQYF	TGTGCCAGCAGCTGGCCGGGGGGCGGGAGGGCCCCCTACGAGCAGTACTTC
TRBD2	14	TRBV10-3	TRBJ2-1	few	CAISDGRGYNEQFF	TGTGCCATCAGTGATGGGCGGGGGTACAATGAGCAGTTCTTC
TRBD2	16	TRBV4-2	TRBJ2-3	few	CASSRGTRASTDTQYF	TGTGCCAGCAGCCGAGGGACTAGGGCTAGCACAGATACGCAGTATTTT